This TCR beta chain was profiled in a study of blood T cell repertoires in COVID-19. Study-level background: Whether acute or convalescent, the COVID-19 samples came from the United States, Italy and Spain.

After removal of 0 bases from V and 4 bases from J, the junction contained 0 bases not matched to a gene. Germline V CDR1 and CDR2: SGHTA, FQGNSA. The CDR3 contains 13 residues. In the original workflow: Amplification of reference gene primers provided the estimated nucleated cell counts. The repertoire was sequenced with immunoSEQ multiplex PCR; TCRdb's copy has only in-frame clones and lacks some. Clone size and the V and J calls come from that table; the DNA yielded D and trimming. The profile shows around 300,000 clones, around 82% of them singletons. Note on this clone: In the same sample, other DNA sequences code for this CDR3.

This chain joins TRBV7-2 and TRBJ2-7; 7 nucleotides align to TRBD2. The TCR sequence derives from a young man with active or convalescent COVID-19. Input material: peripheral blood. CDR3 coding DNA: TGTGCCAGCAGCTTAGCGGGAGGGTACGAGCAGTACTTC. Protein product: CASSLAGGYEQYF.